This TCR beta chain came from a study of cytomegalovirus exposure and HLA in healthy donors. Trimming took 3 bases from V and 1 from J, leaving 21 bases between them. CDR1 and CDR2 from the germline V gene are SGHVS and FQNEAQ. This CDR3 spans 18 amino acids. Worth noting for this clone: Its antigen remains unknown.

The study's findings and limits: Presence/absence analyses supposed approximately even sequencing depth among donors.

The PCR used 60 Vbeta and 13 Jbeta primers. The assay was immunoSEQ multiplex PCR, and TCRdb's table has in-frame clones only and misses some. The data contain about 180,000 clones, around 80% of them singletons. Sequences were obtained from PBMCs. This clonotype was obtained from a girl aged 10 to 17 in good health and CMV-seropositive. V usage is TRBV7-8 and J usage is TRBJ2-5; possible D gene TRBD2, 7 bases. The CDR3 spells CASSFSGGRAFRQETQYF. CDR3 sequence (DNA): TGTGCCAGCAGCTTCTCGGGGGGCCGGGCTTTTCGCCAAGAGACCCAGTACTTC.